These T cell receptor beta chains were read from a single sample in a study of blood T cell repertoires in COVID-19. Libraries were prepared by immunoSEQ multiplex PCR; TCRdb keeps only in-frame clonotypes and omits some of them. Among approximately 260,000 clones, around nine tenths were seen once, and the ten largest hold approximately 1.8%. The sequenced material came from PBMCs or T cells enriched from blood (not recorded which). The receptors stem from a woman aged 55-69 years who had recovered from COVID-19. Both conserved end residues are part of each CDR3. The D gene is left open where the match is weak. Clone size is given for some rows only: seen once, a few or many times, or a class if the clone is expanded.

CDR3 DNA: TGTGCCACCGAGTCAGGGGCGAACACTGAAGCTTTCTTT
CDR3 protein: CATESGANTEAFF
V gene: TRBV10-3
clone size: NA
J gene: TRBJ1-1
D gene: NA

CDR3 DNA: TGTGCCAGCAGCCCTGGACTAGCCTTAATGAACACCGGGGAGCTGTTTTTT
CDR3 protein: CASSPGLALMNTGELFF
V gene: TRBV5-4
clone size: NA
J gene: TRBJ2-2
D gene: TRBD2

CDR3 DNA: TGTGCCAGCAGTTTAGTCGGGAGCTACGAGCAGTACTTC
CDR3 protein: CASSLVGSYEQYF
V gene: TRBV12-3/TRBV12-4
clone size: NA
J gene: TRBJ2-7
D gene: NA

CDR3 DNA: TGTGCCAGCAGCCAACAGGGGAACACTGAAGCTTTCTTT
CDR3 protein: CASSQQGNTEAFF
V gene: TRBV7-3
clone size: NA
J gene: TRBJ1-1
D gene: NA

CDR3 DNA: TGTGCCAGCAGTCACGCGGGACAGGGCGATCAGCCCCAGCATTTT
CDR3 protein: CASSHAGQGDQPQHF
V gene: TRBV2
clone size: NA
J gene: TRBJ1-5
D gene: TRBD1

CDR3 DNA: TGTGCCAGCAGTGAAGCTCTGGGCGGGGTCCAGGAGACCCAGTACTTC
CDR3 protein: CASSEALGGVQETQYF
V gene: TRBV6-1
clone size: NA
J gene: TRBJ2-5
D gene: NA

CDR3 DNA: TGTGCCAGCCGGACTATTTTTGGGGAGCAGTACTTC
CDR3 protein: CASRTIFGEQYF
V gene: TRBV2
clone size: NA
J gene: TRBJ2-7
D gene: NA

CDR3 DNA: TGTGCCAGCAGTCCTGGGACTAGCGGGAGGGGGAACAATGAGCAGTTCTTC
CDR3 protein: CASSPGTSGRGNNEQFF
V gene: TRBV27
clone size: NA
J gene: TRBJ2-1
D gene: TRBD2

CDR3 DNA: TGTGCCAGCAGCCTACAGACCCAGCTCGGGGAGCTGTTTTTT
CDR3 protein: CASSLQTQLGELFF
V gene: TRBV7-3
clone size: once
J gene: TRBJ2-2
D gene: NA

CDR3 DNA: TGTGCCAGTAGTATAGACGGAGGCGGTAATGAAAAACTGTTTTTT
CDR3 protein: CASSIDGGGNEKLFF
V gene: TRBV19
clone size: NA
J gene: TRBJ1-4
D gene: NA

CDR3 DNA: TGTGCCAGCGGGAGGGGATCTCCCTACGAGCAGTACTTC
CDR3 protein: CASGRGSPYEQYF
V gene: TRBV6-5
clone size: NA
J gene: TRBJ2-7
D gene: TRBD2